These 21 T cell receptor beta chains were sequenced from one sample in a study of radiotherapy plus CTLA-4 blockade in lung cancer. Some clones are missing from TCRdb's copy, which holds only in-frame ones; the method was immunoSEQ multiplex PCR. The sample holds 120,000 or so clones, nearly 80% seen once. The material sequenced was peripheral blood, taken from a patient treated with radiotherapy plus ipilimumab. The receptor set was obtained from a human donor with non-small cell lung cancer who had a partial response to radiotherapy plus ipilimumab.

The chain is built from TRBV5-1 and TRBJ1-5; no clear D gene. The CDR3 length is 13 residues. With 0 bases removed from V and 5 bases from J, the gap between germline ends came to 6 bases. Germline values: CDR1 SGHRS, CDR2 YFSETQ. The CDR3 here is CASSLAGDQPQHF. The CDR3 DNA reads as TGCGCCAGCAGCTTGGCCGGGGATCAGCCCCAGCATTTT.

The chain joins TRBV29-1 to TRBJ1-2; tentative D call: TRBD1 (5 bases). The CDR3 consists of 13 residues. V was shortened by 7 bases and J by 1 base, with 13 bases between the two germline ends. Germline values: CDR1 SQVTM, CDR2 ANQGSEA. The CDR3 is CSARGRDNYGYTF. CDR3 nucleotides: TGCAGCGCCCGAGGCAGGGATAACTATGGCTACACCTTC.

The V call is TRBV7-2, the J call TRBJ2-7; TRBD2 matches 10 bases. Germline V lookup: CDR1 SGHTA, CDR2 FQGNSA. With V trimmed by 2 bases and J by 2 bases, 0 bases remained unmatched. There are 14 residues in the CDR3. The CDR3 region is CASSLTSGTYEQYF. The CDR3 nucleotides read TGTGCCAGCAGCTTAACTAGCGGGACCTACGAGCAGTACTTC.

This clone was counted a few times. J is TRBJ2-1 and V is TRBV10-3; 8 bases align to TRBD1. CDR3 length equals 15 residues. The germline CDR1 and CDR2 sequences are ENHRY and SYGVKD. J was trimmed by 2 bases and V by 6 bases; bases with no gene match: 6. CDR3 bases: TGTGCCATCAGCTCGGGACAGGTAGCCTACAATGAGCAGTTCTTC. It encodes CAISSGQVAYNEQFF.

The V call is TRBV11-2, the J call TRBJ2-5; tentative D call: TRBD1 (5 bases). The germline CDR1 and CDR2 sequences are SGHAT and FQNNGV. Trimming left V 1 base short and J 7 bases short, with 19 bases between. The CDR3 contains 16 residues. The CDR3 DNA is TGTGCCAGCAGCTTAGGTTCGGCAGGGCGGCTGGGGACCCAGTACTTC. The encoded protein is CASSLGSAGRLGTQYF.

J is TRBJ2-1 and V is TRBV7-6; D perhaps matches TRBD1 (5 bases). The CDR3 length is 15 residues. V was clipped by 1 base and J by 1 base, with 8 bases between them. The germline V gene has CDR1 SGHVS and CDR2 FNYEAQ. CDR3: CASSLGQGSYNEQFF. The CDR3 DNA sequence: TGTGCCAGCAGCTTAGGCCAGGGATCCTACAATGAGCAGTTCTTC.

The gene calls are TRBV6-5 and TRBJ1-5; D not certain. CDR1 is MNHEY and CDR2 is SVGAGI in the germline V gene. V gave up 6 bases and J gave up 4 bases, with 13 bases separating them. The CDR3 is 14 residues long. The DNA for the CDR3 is TGTGCCAGCAGCAACCGGGGAATTAATCAGCCCCAGCATTTT. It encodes CASSNRGINQPQHF.

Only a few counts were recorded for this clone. CDR3 protein: CASDRAGGDTQYF. CDR3 nucleotide sequence: TGTGCCAGTGATCGGGCCGGGGGAGATACGCAGTATTTT. The rearrangement links TRBV19 to TRBJ2-3; maybe TRBD2 (6 bases). Germline assignment: CDR1 LNHDA and CDR2 SQIVND (reference sequence). With 8 bases removed from V and 5 bases from J, the gap between germline ends came to 14 bases. This CDR3 comprises 13 residues. Based on the CDR3 plus reference TRBV19 and TRBJ2-3, the full variable domain is DGGITQSPKYLFRKEGQNVTLSCEQNLNHDAMYWYRQDPGQGLRLIYYSQIVNDFQKGDIAEGYSVSREKKESFPLTVTSAQKNPTAFYLCASDRAGGDTQYFGPGTRLTVL.

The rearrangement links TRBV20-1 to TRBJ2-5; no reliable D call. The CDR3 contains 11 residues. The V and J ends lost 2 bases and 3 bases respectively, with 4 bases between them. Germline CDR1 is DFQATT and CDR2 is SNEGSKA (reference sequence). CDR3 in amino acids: CSARNKETQYF. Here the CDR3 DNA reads TGCAGTGCTAGAAACAAAGAGACCCAGTACTTC.

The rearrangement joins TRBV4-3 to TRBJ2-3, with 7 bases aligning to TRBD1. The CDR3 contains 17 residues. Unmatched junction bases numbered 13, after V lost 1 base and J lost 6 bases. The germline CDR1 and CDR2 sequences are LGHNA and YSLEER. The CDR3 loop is CASSQGVLYRGADTQYF. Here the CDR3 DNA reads TGCGCCAGCAGCCAAGGGGTCCTTTACAGGGGAGCGGATACGCAGTATTTT.

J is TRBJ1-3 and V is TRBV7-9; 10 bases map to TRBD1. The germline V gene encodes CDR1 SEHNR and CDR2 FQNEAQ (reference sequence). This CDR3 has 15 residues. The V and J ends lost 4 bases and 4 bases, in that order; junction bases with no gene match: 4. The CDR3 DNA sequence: TGTGCCAGCAGCTCAGGGACAGGGGAGGGAAACACCATATATTTT. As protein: CASSSGTGEGNTIYF. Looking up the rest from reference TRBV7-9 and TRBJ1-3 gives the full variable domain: DTGVSQNPRHKITKRGQNVTFRCDPISEHNRLYWYRQTLGQGPEFLTYFQNEAQLEKSRLLSDRFSAERPKGSFSTLEIQRTEQGDSAMYLCASSSGTGEGNTIYFGEGSWLTVV.

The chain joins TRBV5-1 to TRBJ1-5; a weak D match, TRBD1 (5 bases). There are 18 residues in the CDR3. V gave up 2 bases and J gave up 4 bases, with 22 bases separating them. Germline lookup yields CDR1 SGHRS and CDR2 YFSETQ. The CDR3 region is CASSFEGEGPPDNQPQHF. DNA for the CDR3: TGCGCCAGCAGCTTCGAAGGGGAGGGGCCCCCGGATAATCAGCCCCAGCATTTT. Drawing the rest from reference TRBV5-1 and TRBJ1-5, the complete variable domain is KAGVTQTPRYLIKTRGQQVTLSCSPISGHRSVSWYQQTPGQGLQFLFEYFSETQRNKGNFPGRFSGRQFSNSRSEMNVSTLELGDSALYLCASSFEGEGPPDNQPQHFGDGTRLSIL.

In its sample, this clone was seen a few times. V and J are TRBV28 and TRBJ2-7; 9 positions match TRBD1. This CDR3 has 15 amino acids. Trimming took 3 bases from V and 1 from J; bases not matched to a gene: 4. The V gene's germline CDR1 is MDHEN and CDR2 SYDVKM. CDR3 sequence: CASSFVGTGSYEQYF. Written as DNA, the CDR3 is TGTGCCAGCAGTTTTGTAGGGACAGGGTCCTACGAGCAGTACTTC.

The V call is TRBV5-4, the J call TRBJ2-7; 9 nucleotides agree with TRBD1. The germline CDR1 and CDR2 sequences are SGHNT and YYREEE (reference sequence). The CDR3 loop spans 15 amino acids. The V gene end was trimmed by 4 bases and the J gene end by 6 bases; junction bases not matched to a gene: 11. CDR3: CASSHWTGQGGEQYV. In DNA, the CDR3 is TGTGCCAGCAGCCATTGGACGGGACAGGGTGGCGAGCAGTACGTC.

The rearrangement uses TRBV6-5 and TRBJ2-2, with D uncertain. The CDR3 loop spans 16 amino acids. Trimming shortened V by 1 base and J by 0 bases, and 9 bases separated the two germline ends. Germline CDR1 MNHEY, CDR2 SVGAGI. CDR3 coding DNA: TGTGCCAGCAGTTACTTCGTGGCTGCGAACACCGGGGAGCTGTTTTTT. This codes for CASSYFVAANTGELFF.

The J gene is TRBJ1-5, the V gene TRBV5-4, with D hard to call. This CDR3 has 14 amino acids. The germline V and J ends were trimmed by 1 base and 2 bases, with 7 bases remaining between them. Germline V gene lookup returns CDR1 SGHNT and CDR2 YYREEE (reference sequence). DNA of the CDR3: TGTGCCAGCAGCTTGTGGGAGGGCAATCAGCCCCAGCATTTT. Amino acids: CASSLWEGNQPQHF.

CDR3 in amino acids: CASSLGQANYGYTF. DNA of the CDR3: TGTGCCAGCAGCCTAGGACAGGCTAACTATGGCTACACCTTC. The rearrangement joins TRBV7-2 to TRBJ1-2, with 7 bases that match TRBD1. The V segment lost 5 bases and the J segment 0 bases; nucleotides outside the gene matches: 3. Germline V lookup: CDR1 SGHTA, CDR2 FQGNSA. CDR3 length equals 14 residues.

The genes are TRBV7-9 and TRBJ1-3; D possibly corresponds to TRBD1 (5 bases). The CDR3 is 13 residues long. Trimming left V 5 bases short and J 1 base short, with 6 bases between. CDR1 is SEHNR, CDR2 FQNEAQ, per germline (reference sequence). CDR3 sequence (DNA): TGTGCCAGCAGCCCAGGGTCTGGAAACACCATATATTTT. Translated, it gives CASSPGSGNTIYF.

Written as DNA, the CDR3 is TGTGCCAGCAGCACGGGACAGGGGTTCGCTGAAGCTTTCTTT. Encoded protein: CASSTGQGFAEAFF. This chain links TRBV5-8 with TRBJ1-1; 10 bases align to TRBD1. The ends lost 4 bases at V and 6 bases at J; junction bases unmatched: 6. Germline V gene data show CDR1 as SGHTS and CDR2 as YDEGEE. CDR3 length equals 14 residues.

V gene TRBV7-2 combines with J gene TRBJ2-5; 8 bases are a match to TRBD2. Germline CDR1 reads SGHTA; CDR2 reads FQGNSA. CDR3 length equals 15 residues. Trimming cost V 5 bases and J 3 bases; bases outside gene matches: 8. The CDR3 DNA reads TGTGCCAGCAGCCCCCTGGGACTAGGGAAAGAGACCCAGTACTTC. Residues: CASSPLGLGKETQYF.

In DNA form, the CDR3 reads TGCGCCAGCAGTGGGTCAGGGACACCGCGTCTGAGTGGCTACACCTTC. This encodes CASSGSGTPRLSGYTF. V and J are TRBV10-2 and TRBJ1-2; D is perhaps TRBD1 (6 bases). V shed 4 bases and J shed 7 bases, with 22 bases lying between them. The CDR3 loop spans 16 amino acids. CDR1 is WSHSY, CDR2 SAAADI, per germline.